The source of this TCR beta chain is a study of cytomegalovirus exposure and HLA in healthy donors. Study-wide results and caveats: The classifier reportedly diagnosed cytomegalovirus status with high sensitivity and specificity. Indistinguishability led to the exclusion of some V segments, TRBV6-2 and TRBV6-3 included.

The CDR3 extends over 12 amino acids. Germline V lookup: CDR1 SNHLY, CDR2 FYNNEI. V was shortened by 6 bases and J by 5 bases, with 7 bases between the two germline ends. With respect to this clone: Its antigen is not known.

The PCR was carried out with 60 Vbeta primers and 13 Jbeta primers. Some clones are missing from TCRdb's copy, which holds only in-frame ones; the method was immunoSEQ multiplex PCR. The data hold around 110,000 clones, with 65% to 90% observed a single time. V is TRBV2 and J is TRBJ1-4, with D hard to call. The source material was PBMCs. The TCR originated in a man aged 50 to 59 in good health and CMV-seronegative. The chain's CDR3 is CASRRLNEKLFF. DNA of the CDR3: TGTGCCAGCAGGCGACTCAATGAAAAACTGTTTTTT.